This TCR beta chain appears in the sequencing data of a study of a mutant IDH1 vaccine in newly diagnosed glioma (dated by TCRdb to the early 2020s). At the level of the whole study: Vaccination started 4-6 weeks after radiotherapy alone, or was given together with temozolomide cycles in the groups whose treatment included chemotherapy. For exploratory analyses, approximately 23 treated patients had longitudinal TCRB deep sequencing done wherever samples were available. Prior to enrollment, standard therapy consisting of radiotherapy alone, temozolomide alone, or radiochemotherapy with temozolomide had been administered to patients, with the combination being received by most patients. The week-35 safety follow-up took place at visit V12, and the week-47 end of study took place at visit V13. Of the 32 patients who were treated, around 62% were male and approximately 40% were female, and the mean age was around 40 years. Peripheral blood samples were drawn at six visits, namely V03 (baseline), V05, V07, V10, V12 and V13. General conclusions and limits of the study: Availability determined which PBMC samples were chosen for TCRB deep sequencing. Pseudoprogression appeared unrelated to alterations in the top peripheral T cell clonotypes detected by TCRB sequencing. According to the authors, sample limitations meant that analyses of patient blood samples could not be reproduced. Immune responses induced by the vaccine were seen in roughly 92% of patients across multiple MHC alleles.

The time point label here, explained by the study, means: week 35, safety follow-up. A 20-mer mutant IDH1 peptide at 300 micrograms in Montanide made up each vaccine dose, which was injected subcutaneously together with topical imiquimod. Patients were given eight vaccinations, in weeks 1, 3, 5, 7, 11, 15, 19 and 23, which matched visits V03 through V10. All donors had newly diagnosed IDH1-mutant astrocytomas of WHO grade 3 or 4 that showed loss of nuclear ATRX. The samples were drawn from NOA16, a multicentre, single-arm, open-label phase I trial in Germany that tested a mutant IDH1 peptide vaccine in humans for the first time. Genomic DNA for TCRB sequencing was isolated from EDTA blood with the DNeasy Blood and Tissue Kit. This clone was seen just once. Its antigen has not been determined. No clone much larger than this one lies a single base away; base qualities are absent. As encoded in the germline V gene (reference sequence), CDR1 is MNHEY while CDR2 is SMNVEV. Ends trimmed: V by 6 bases, J by 2 bases; bases unmatched to a gene: 11. Taken from cysteine to phenylalanine, the CDR3 has 16 residues. Only CDR3 DNA remains: 48 bases, in frame from the first base.

Receptor libraries were prepared by the immunoSEQ multiplex PCR assay. Rearranged TCR beta chain sequences were amplified with the hsTCRB Kit following the manufacturer's protocol. TCRB libraries were sequenced on an Illumina MiSeq. The original methods were these. The proprietary platform of the kit vendor was used for demultiplexing, trimming and gene mapping. As stored in TCRdb, this immuneACCESS dataset retains in-frame rearrangements with V and J assigned. A fraction of the clones does not appear; measured against another copy, unresolved V genes explain less than half of the discrepancy, and the remainder lacks a known reason. The V and J calls and clone size were taken over from that table, and D and trimming were inferred from the DNA. Here the sample has about 69,000 clones; more than 85% occur a single time. Of the sample, 2% to 2.5% falls within the top ten clones.

This chain joins TRBV27 to TRBJ2-3; TRBD2 lines up with 7 middle nucleotides. The TCR comes from a young man with glioma. This specimen consisted of PBMCs, obtained from a glioma patient whose treatment included an IDH1 peptide vaccine. The CDR3 reads CASRGGLGIFTDTQYF. The base sequence is TGTGCCAGCAGGGGAGGACTAGGGATCTTCACAGATACGCAGTATTTT.